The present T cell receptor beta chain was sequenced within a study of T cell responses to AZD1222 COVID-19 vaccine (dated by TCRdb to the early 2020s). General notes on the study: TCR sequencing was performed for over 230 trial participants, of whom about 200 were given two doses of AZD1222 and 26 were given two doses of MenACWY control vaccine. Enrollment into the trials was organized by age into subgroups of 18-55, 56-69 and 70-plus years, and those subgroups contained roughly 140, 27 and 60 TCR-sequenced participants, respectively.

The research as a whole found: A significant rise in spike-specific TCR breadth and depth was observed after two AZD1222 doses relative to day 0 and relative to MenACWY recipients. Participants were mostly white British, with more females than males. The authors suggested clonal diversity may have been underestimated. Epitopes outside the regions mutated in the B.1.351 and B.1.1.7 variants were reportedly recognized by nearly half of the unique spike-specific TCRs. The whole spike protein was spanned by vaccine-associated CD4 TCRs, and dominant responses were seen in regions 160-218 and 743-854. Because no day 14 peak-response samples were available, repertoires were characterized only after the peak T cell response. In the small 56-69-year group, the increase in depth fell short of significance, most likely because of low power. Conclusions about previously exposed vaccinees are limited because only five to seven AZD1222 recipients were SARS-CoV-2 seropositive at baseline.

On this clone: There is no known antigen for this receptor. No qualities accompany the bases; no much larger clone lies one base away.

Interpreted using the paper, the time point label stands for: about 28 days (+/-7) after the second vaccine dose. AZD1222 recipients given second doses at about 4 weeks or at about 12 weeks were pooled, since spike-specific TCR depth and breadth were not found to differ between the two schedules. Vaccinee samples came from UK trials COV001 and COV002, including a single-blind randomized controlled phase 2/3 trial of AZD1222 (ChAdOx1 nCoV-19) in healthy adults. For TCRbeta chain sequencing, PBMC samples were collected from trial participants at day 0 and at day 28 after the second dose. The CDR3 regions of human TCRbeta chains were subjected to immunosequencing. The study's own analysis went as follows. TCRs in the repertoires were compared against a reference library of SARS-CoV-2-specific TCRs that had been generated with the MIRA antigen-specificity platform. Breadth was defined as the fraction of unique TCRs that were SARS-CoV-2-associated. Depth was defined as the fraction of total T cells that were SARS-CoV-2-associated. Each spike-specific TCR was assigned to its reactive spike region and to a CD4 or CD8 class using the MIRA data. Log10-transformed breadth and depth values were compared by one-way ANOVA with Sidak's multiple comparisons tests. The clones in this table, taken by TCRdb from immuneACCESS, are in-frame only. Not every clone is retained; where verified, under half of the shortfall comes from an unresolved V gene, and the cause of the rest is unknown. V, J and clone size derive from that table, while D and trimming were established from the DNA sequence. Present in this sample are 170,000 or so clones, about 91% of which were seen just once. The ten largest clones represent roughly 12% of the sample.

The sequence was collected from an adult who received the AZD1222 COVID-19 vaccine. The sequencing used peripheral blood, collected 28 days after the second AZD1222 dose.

The nucleotide sequence is given as TGTGCCACCAGTGATCAGACAGCCGAGGGAGATACGCAGTATTTT. Its protein product is CATSDQTAEGDTQYF. The chain links TRBV24-1 with TRBJ2-3; the D gene could be TRBD1 or TRBD2, each one agreeing over 5 bases. Per the germline V gene, KGHDR is the CDR1 and SFDVKD is the CDR2. V is shortened by 3 bases, J by 5 bases, and the region joining them spans 14 bases. The CDR3 contains 15 residues, cysteine and phenylalanine counted. Of all the DNA, just the CDR3 is kept, 45 bases in frame from base 1.